This TCR beta chain appears in the sequencing data of a study of blood T cell repertoires in COVID-19. Overall study context: Some COVID-19 samples were acute and others convalescent; all came from the United States, Italy and Spain. PBMCs, B-cell-depleted T cells, or T cells provided the cDNA or gDNA that made up the material.

V was shortened by 6 bases and J by 4 bases, with 15 bases between the two germline ends. The CDR3 is made up of 14 amino acids. Germline V CDR1 and CDR2: KGHSH, LQKENI. Original data processing: The assay estimated nucleated cells by amplifying reference gene primers. TCRdb's table, derived via immunoSEQ multiplex PCR, lists solely in-frame clones and lacks some. V, J and clone size derive from that table, while D and trimming were established from the DNA sequence. The sample consists of 75,000 to 95,000 clones, around 67% of them appearing once. Sequencing was carried out using peripheral blood. The rearrangement uses TRBV18 and TRBJ1-2; a possible D gene is TRBD1 (6 bases). This clonotype originated in a woman between 55 and 75 years old in a cohort sampled during active or convalescent COVID-19. The CDR3 protein is CASSSVPDSYGYTF. CDR3 nucleotide sequence: TGTGCCAGCTCGTCAGTCCCGGACAGCTATGGCTACACCTTC.